These T cell receptor beta chains were read from a single sample in a study of control samples from healthy donors and cancer patients. Here immunoSEQ multiplex PCR was the method, and the copy in TCRdb shows in-frame clones only, minus some. The sample has about 170,000 clones; roughly 90% are singletons. The specimen sequenced was blood. The receptors shown here come from a man between 25 and 39 years old in good health. Both conserved end residues are part of each CDR3. D genes are given only for firm matches. Size is omitted from some rows. Given values are once, few, many or a class for expanded clones.

j_gene,abundance,v_gene,d_gene,CDR3nt,CDR3aa
TRBJ2-3,once,TRBV19,NA,TGTGCCAGTAGTATACCCCCCGATACGCAGTATTTT,CASSIPPDTQYF
TRBJ2-3,NA,TRBV9,NA,TGTGCCAGCAGCGTAGAGGGACTGGGTACAGATACGCAGTATTTT,CASSVEGLGTDTQYF
TRBJ2-2,NA,TRBV9,TRBD2,TGTGCCAGCAGCTCGAAGCGGGGGGGCCTAGCCGGGGAGCTGTTTTTT,CASSSKRGGLAGELFF
TRBJ1-3,NA,TRBV5-6,NA,TGTGCCAGCAGCTTGTCCGGAAACACCATATATTTT,CASSLSGNTIYF
TRBJ1-5,NA,TRBV15,TRBD1,TGTGCCACCAGCAGAGATATCGGGCAGGGGGAGCGGCCCCAGCATTTT,CATSRDIGQGERPQHF
TRBJ1-4,NA,TRBV30,NA,TGTGCCTGGAGGATCAGGGGCCAAAATGAAAAACTGTTTTTT,CAWRIRGQNEKLFF
TRBJ2-3,NA,TRBV5-1,NA,TGCGCCAGCAGCTTGAGGACCGCTAGCACAGATACGCAGTATTTT,CASSLRTASTDTQYF
TRBJ1-2,NA,TRBV27,NA,TGTGCCAGCAGTTTAACAGGGTTGGGGGAACAAAACTATGGCTACACCTTC,CASSLTGLGEQNYGYTF
TRBJ1-2,few,TRBV7-2,NA,TGTGCCAGCAGCCTCCAAACAGGGCTAACCTATGGCTACACCTTC,CASSLQTGLTYGYTF
TRBJ1-2,NA,TRBV4-1,NA,TGCGCCAGCAGCCAAGACCCGTCGCCGCCCTATGGCTACACCTTC,CASSQDPSPPYGYTF
TRBJ2-5,few,TRBV24-1,NA,TGTGCCACCAGTGATTTTTCCCGGGACACTGGCGAGACCCAGTACTTC,CATSDFSRDTGETQYF
TRBJ1-1,NA,TRBV5-1,NA,TGCGCCAGCAGTACGCCTTCTGGGAACACTGAAGCTTTCTTT,CASSTPSGNTEAFF
TRBJ2-7,NA,TRBV5-8,NA,TGTGCCAGCAGCTTGGGGGTCGCGCGCGAGCAGTACTTC,CASSLGVAREQYF
TRBJ2-3,once,TRBV3-1/TRBV3-2,TRBD2,TGTGCCAGCAGGGACGGGACTAGCGGGAGGGCCGTGTATACGCAGTATTTT,CASRDGTSGRAVYTQYF
TRBJ2-3,NA,TRBV3-1/TRBV3-2,NA,TGTGCCAGCAGCCAAGATACCCCAGATACGCAGTATTTT,CASSQDTPDTQYF
TRBJ2-5,NA,TRBV5-4,TRBD1,TGTGCCAGCAGCTCGGGGACAGGGCGACAAGAGACCCAGTACTTC,CASSSGTGRQETQYF
TRBJ1-1,few,TRBV7-9,NA,TGTGCCAGCAGCCCACCTTTGTTCGGAACGTCGGAAGCTTTCTTT,CASSPPLFGTSEAFF
TRBJ2-7,once,TRBV5-1,NA,TGCGCCAGCAGCCCTAACGGAAGGGGCAGGGACGAGCAGTACTTC,CASSPNGRGRDEQYF
TRBJ1-5,NA,TRBV5-3,NA,TGTGCCAGAAGCTTTTCCTACGGAGCTCAGCCCCAGCATTTT,CARSFSYGAQPQHF
TRBJ1-2,NA,TRBV5-4,NA,TGTGCCAGCAGCTCGGCGAACAGGGTGTATGGCTACACCTTC,CASSSANRVYGYTF
TRBJ2-4,NA,TRBV13,NA,TGTGCCAGCAGCCCTGGGACACCGGGAGCCAAAAACATTCAGTACTTC,CASSPGTPGAKNIQYF
TRBJ1-4,NA,TRBV7-2,NA,TGTGCCAGCAGCACCGGACAGACAAGACCAACTAATGAAAAACTGTTTTTT,CASSTGQTRPTNEKLFF
TRBJ2-7,NA,TRBV5-1,NA,TGCGCCAGCAGCTTGAGCGGGCCAGGGGGGGACGAGCAGTACTTC,CASSLSGPGGDEQYF
TRBJ2-7,once,TRBV5-8,TRBD1,TGTGCCAGCTGCCCCAGGGGGCGATCCTACGAGCAGTACTTC,CASCPRGRSYEQYF
TRBJ2-2,NA,TRBV7-3,NA,TGTGCCAGCAGCTTAGGTTGGGCGAACACCGGGGAGCTGTTTTTT,CASSLGWANTGELFF
TRBJ2-2,NA,TRBV19,TRBD2,TGTGCCAGTAGTATAAGACTAGCGGAAGATTTCACCGGGGAGCTGTTTTTT,CASSIRLAEDFTGELFF
TRBJ1-1,NA,TRBV5-4,NA,TGTGCCAGCAGCTTGGTGAGCACTGAAGCTTTCTTT,CASSLVSTEAFF
TRBJ2-3,once,TRBV4-3,TRBD1,TGCGCCAGCAGCCCAGGGGGCGATATCACAGATACGCAGTATTTT,CASSPGGDITDTQYF
TRBJ2-3,NA,TRBV5-1,TRBD2,TGCGCCAGCAGCTCCCAGACTAGCGGGGGAGATACGCAGTATTTT,CASSSQTSGGDTQYF
TRBJ1-1,NA,TRBV11-2,TRBD1,TGTGCCAGCAGCTTAGGTGACAGGGGTACTGAAGCTTTCTTT,CASSLGDRGTEAFF
TRBJ1-2,NA,TRBV4-1,TRBD1,TGCGCCAGCAGCCAAGATCAAAACAGGGGACAGGGCTACACCTTC,CASSQDQNRGQGYTF
TRBJ2-5,NA,TRBV6-5,NA,TGTGCCAGCAGACCAACAGGGATAGGGACCCAGTACTTC,CASRPTGIGTQYF
TRBJ2-5,NA,TRBV5-4,TRBD2,TGTGCCAGCAGCTTAGCGGGAGGGCCCCGGACCCAGTACTTC,CASSLAGGPRTQYF
TRBJ1-6,NA,TRBV20-1,NA,TGCAGTGCTAGTACAGAGGGAGTACCCCTCCACTTT,CSASTEGVPLHF
TRBJ2-3,NA,TRBV2,NA,TGTGCCAGCACTACCACAGATACGCAGTATTTT,CASTTTDTQYF